What follows describes a single T cell receptor beta chain. These data come from a study of blood T cell repertoires in COVID-19. Methods used by the authors: Estimates of nucleated cell counts were drawn from the amplification of reference gene primers. Assay used: immunoSEQ multiplex PCR; TCRdb lists only in-frame clones, some missing. That table supplies the V and J calls and clone size; D and trimming were determined from the DNA. The table has over 120,000 clones, roughly nine tenths seen once. Material: peripheral blood. This TCR was sampled from a human donor in a cohort sampled during active COVID-19.

The CDR3 region has the DNA TGTGCCAGCAGGCCTGGTGACACAACTTCATATGGCTACACCTTC. It translates to CASRPGDTTSYGYTF. The V and J genes are TRBV9 and TRBJ1-2; no reliable D call. The germline V and J ends were trimmed by 5 bases and 5 bases, with 19 bases remaining between them. The CDR3 covers 15 residues. The germline CDR1 and CDR2 sequences are SGDLS and YYNGEE.